This T cell receptor (beta chain) was recovered during a study of Ad26.COV2.S vaccination and SARS-CoV-2 variants. Whole-study context: Donor was assigned to the Ad26.COV2.S arm of trial COV1001. Overall study results and limits: Comparability of non-spike TCR breadth was observed across vaccine and placebo recipients.

Comment on this clone: The antigen remains undetermined. Distinct nucleotide sequences in the sample also encode this CDR3.

Profiled with immunoSEQ multiplex PCR; TCRdb holds only in-frame clones, not every one. The sample shows about half a million clones, roughly nine tenths of them seen only once. The CDR3 totals 11 residues. V lost 1 base to trimming and J lost 4 bases, with 4 bases between them. Germline CDR1 and CDR2: GTSNPN and SVGIG (reference sequence). Described treatment: 15 to 20 received Ad26.COV2.S at low or high dose, single or two shots; 5 received placebo; per-sample allocation not given. Specimens were obtained on day 63 following the first vaccine or placebo injection. Spike of the Wuhan-strain SARS-CoV-2 was expressed by an Ad26 vector, which formed the vaccine.

The TCR sequence derives from a person aged 18-60 years who received the Ad26.COV2.S COVID-19 vaccine or a placebo. Sequenced here: peripheral blood, sampled in a trial of Ad26.COV2.S vaccine versus placebo. The genes are TRBV30 and TRBJ1-2, with unresolved D. CDR3 loop: CAWSAGYGYTF. CDR3 DNA sequence: TGTGCCTGGAGTGCGGGCTATGGCTACACCTTC.